This T cell receptor (beta chain) is drawn from a study of cytomegalovirus exposure and HLA in healthy donors. Whole-study results and caveats: In the analysis, some V segments, TRBV6-2 and TRBV6-3 included, were excluded as indistinguishable.

V shed 2 bases, J shed 3 bases, and the junction held 4 bases outside the gene matches. The V gene's germline CDR1 is SNHLY and CDR2 FYNNEI. CDR3 size: 14 residues. PCR used 60 Vbeta primers and 13 Jbeta primers. The method was immunoSEQ multiplex PCR; TCRdb's version includes in-frame clones alone and lacks a portion of them. The sample holds about 160,000 clones, roughly 80% seen once. A word on this clone: What it binds is not known. Other DNA sequences from this sample encode an identical CDR3 as well.

Sequencing used PBMCs. The V gene is TRBV2, the J gene TRBJ2-7; TRBD1 matches 7 bases. The receptor comes from a middle-aged woman in good health and CMV-seronegative. The chain's CDR3 is CASSEQGESYEQYF. For the CDR3, the DNA is TGTGCCAGCAGTGAACAGGGGGAAAGCTACGAGCAGTACTTC.